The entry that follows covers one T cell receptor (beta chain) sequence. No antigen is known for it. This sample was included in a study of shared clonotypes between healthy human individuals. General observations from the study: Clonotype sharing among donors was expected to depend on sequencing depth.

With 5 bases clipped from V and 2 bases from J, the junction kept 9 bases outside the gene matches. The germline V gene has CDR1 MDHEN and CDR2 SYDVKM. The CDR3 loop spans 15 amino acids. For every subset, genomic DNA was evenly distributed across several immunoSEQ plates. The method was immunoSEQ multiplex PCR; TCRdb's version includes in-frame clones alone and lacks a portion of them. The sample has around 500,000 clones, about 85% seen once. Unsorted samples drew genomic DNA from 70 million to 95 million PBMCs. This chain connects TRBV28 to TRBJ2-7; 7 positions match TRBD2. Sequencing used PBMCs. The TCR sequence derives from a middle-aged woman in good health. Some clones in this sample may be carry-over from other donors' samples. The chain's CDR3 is CASSLRGLEPYEQYF. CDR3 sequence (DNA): TGTGCCAGCAGTCTCCGCGGACTAGAACCCTACGAGCAGTACTTC.